The 29 T cell receptor beta chains in this list originate from one sample, sequenced in a study of cytomegalovirus exposure and HLA in healthy donors. The PCR had 60 Vbeta and 13 Jbeta primers. Sequencing was performed with immunoSEQ multiplex PCR; in TCRdb, only in-frame clones are kept and a portion is missing. The sample includes a few hundred thousand clones, more than 80% seen only once; the top ten take 2.5% to 3%. Source material: PBMCs. The origin of the receptors is a man between 25 and 39 years old in good health and CMV-seronegative.

The table lists this clone with a count of one. The J gene is TRBJ1-2, the V gene TRBV5-5; unclear D gene. The V gene's germline CDR1 is SGHKS and CDR2 YYEKEE (reference sequence). This CDR3 has 14 amino acids. The V gene lost 2 bases and the J gene lost 0 bases, with 8 bases spanning the gap. The CDR3 DNA sequence: TGTGCCAGCAGCTTAGCCGGTTCTAACTATGGCTACACCTTC. This gives the protein CASSLAGSNYGYTF.

The gene calls are TRBV6-1 and TRBJ2-5; weak D call: TRBD1 (5 bases). Germline values: CDR1 MNHNS, CDR2 SASEGT. CDR3 length: 15 residues. Trimming left V 4 bases short and J 2 bases short, with 14 bases between. Here the CDR3 DNA reads TGTGCCAGCAGTGGTCATACAGGTCTTCAAGAGACCCAGTACTTC. The encoded protein is CASSGHTGLQETQYF.

The rearrangement links TRBV6-6 to TRBJ2-3, with D unresolved. This CDR3 has 15 residues. Germline assignment: CDR1 MNHNY and CDR2 SVGAGI (reference sequence). Trimming left V 2 bases short and J 2 bases short, with 11 bases between. Here the CDR3 reads CASSYDSPSTDTQYF. CDR3 nucleotides: TGTGCCAGCAGTTACGATAGTCCTTCCACAGATACGCAGTATTTT.

This sequence joins TRBV11-2 and TRBJ2-7; D is undetermined. Trimming left V 4 bases short and J 7 bases short, with 11 bases between. The CDR3 has 12 amino acids. CDR1 and CDR2 from the germline V gene are SGHAT and FQNNGV. The DNA of the CDR3 is TGTGCCAGCAGCTCTAATAGAGTGGAGCAGTACTTC. This gives the protein CASSSNRVEQYF.

The J gene is TRBJ1-2, the V gene TRBV28; weak D call: TRBD1 (5 bases). This CDR3 is 16 amino acids long. Germline assignment: CDR1 MDHEN and CDR2 SYDVKM. V lost 6 bases to trimming and J lost 4 bases, with 21 bases between them. CDR3 region: CASSSSGETLIYGYTF. As DNA, the CDR3 is TGTGCCAGCAGCTCCTCGGGGGAAACATTGATCTATGGCTACACCTTC.

The V call is TRBV18, the J call TRBJ2-1; 13 nucleotides align to TRBD2. This CDR3 is built from 17 residues. Germline trimming cut 4 bases from V and 6 bases from J; bases unmatched to any gene: 9. Germline V gives CDR1 KGHSH, CDR2 LQKENI. The CDR3 loop is CASSHKPTSGGANEQFF. The CDR3 DNA reads TGTGCCAGCTCACACAAGCCCACTAGCGGGGGGGCCAATGAGCAGTTCTTC. Looking up the rest from reference TRBV18 and TRBJ2-1 gives the full variable domain: NAGVMQNPRHLVRRRGQEARLRCSPMKGHSHVYWYRQLPEEGLKFMVYLQKENIIDESGMPKERFSAEFPKEGPSILRIQQVVRGDSAAYFCASSHKPTSGGANEQFFGPGTRLTVL.

The chain recombines TRBV6-4 with TRBJ1-2, with a possible D match to TRBD1 (6 bases). The CDR3 is 14 amino acids. Trimming shortened V by 11 bases and J by 12 bases, and 28 bases separated the two germline ends. CDR1 MRHNA and CDR2 SNTAGT come from the germline V gene. The CDR3 DNA reads as TGTGCCGGTTCAGGACAGACCCGCGATGTAGGGGACACCTTC. Its protein is CAGSGQTRDVGDTF.

Notes on this clone: A junction boundary mismatches the germline segment, possibly from a read error. V is TRBV28 and J is TRBJ1-2, with TRBD1 matching over 7 bases. Germline V gene data show CDR1 as MDHEN and CDR2 as SYDVKM. The CDR3 is made up of 11 amino acids. The chain's CDR3 is CASSSRQGPNF. The CDR3 DNA sequence: TGTGCCAGCAGTTCCCGACAGGGACCAAACTTC.

The table lists this clone with a few counts. The J gene is TRBJ2-4, the V gene TRBV5-6, with 13 bases matching TRBD2. The CDR3 totals 18 residues. The J segment lost 0 bases and the V segment lost 1 base, leaving 4 bases of the junction unmatched. In germline, CDR1 is SGHDT, CDR2 YYEEEE. In DNA form, the CDR3 reads TGTGCCAGCAGCTTGCGGACTAGCGGGGGAGTAGCCAAAAACATTCAGTACTTC. This gives the protein CASSLRTSGGVAKNIQYF.

The chain recombines TRBV5-4 with TRBJ2-4, with 9 bases matching TRBD2. This CDR3 is built from 14 residues. J was trimmed by 5 bases and V by 0 bases; bases with no gene match: 0. The germline gives CDR1 SGHNT, CDR2 YYREEE (reference sequence). The CDR3 DNA reads as TGTGCCAGCAGCTTGGCTAGCGGGGAAAACATTCAGTACTTC. Translating it yields CASSLASGENIQYF. The whole variable domain, filled in from reference TRBV5-4 and TRBJ2-4, reads ETGVTQSPTHLIKTRGQQVTLRCSSQSGHNTVSWYQQALGQGPQFIFQYYREEENGRGNFPPRFSGLQFPNYSSELNVNALELDDSALYLCASSLASGENIQYFGAGTRLSVL.

The chain carries TRBV7-9 and TRBJ2-3; D may be TRBD1 (5 bases). Between the trimmed V and J ends, which lost 8 bases and 10 bases, there was a span of 22 bases. CDR3 length: 14 amino acids. Per germline, CDR1 SEHNR and CDR2 FQNEAQ (reference sequence). The CDR3, as DNA: TGTGCCAGCGGAATTACCCAGGGTGAAAGAGCGCAGTATTTT. Translated, it gives CASGITQGERAQYF.

This chain uses TRBV5-1 with TRBJ2-7; 8 bases align to TRBD1. This CDR3 region has 14 residues. Losses at the gene ends were 4 bases for V and 5 bases for J; bases not matched to a gene: 8. Per the germline V gene, CDR1 is SGHRS and CDR2 is YFSETQ. The CDR3 loop is CASSRSGGVDEQYF. CDR3 nucleotide sequence: TGCGCCAGCAGCAGATCAGGGGGCGTGGACGAGCAGTACTTC.

The chain joins TRBV7-2 to TRBJ2-5, with 8 bases aligning to TRBD2. This CDR3 is 16 amino acids long. V lost 2 bases and J lost 1; bases outside the gene matches: 6. CDR1 SGHTA and CDR2 FQGNSA come from the germline V gene. The CDR3 reads CASSLLGGGIQETQYF. CDR3 nucleotides: TGTGCCAGCAGCTTATTGGGCGGGGGGATCCAAGAGACCCAGTACTTC. Full variable domain (missing parts from reference TRBV7-2 and TRBJ2-5): GAGVSQSPSNKVTEKGKDVELRCDPISGHTALYWYRQSLGQGLEFLIYFQGNSAPDKSGLPSDRFSAERTGGSVSTLTIQRTQQEDSAVYLCASSLLGGGIQETQYFGPGTRLLVL.

As DNA, the CDR3 is TGTGCCAGCAGCTTGGAGGGGGCGTACACTGAAGCTTTCTTT. Residues: CASSLEGAYTEAFF. The gene calls are TRBV11-2 and TRBJ1-1; 7 bases agree with TRBD1. Germline CDR1 reads SGHAT; CDR2 reads FQNNGV. This CDR3 has 14 residues. Germline trimming cut 3 bases from V and 3 bases from J; bases unmatched to any gene: 4.

The gene calls are TRBV7-9 and TRBJ2-5; possibly TRBD1 for D (5 bases). Gene TRBJ2-7 matches the end of the DNA better, so the J call may be wrong. The CDR3 is 15 residues long. Per the germline V gene, CDR1 is SEHNR and CDR2 is FQNEAQ (reference sequence). The CDR3, as DNA: TGTGCCAGCAGCATGGACAAAGCCGCCCTCTACGAGCAGTACTTC. Amino acid sequence: CASSMDKAALYEQYF.

This clone appeared a single time. For the CDR3, the DNA is TGTGCCAGCCGAGGGGGACAGGGACTTCTCTATGGCTACACCTTC. The encoded protein is CASRGGQGLLYGYTF. The chain uses TRBV19 and TRBJ1-2, with 9 bases that match TRBD1. The J segment lost 4 bases and the V segment lost 9 bases, leaving 12 bases of the junction unmatched. Germline V gene sequence: CDR1 LNHDA, CDR2 SQIVND (reference sequence). The length of the CDR3 is 15 residues.

This rearrangement joins TRBV19 to TRBJ2-4, with 8 bases that match TRBD1. Germline V gene lookup returns CDR1 LNHDA and CDR2 SQIVND (reference sequence). The CDR3 contains 15 residues. V shed 8 bases, J shed 0 bases, and the junction held 6 bases outside the gene matches. The CDR3 spells CASGGTGLAKNIQYF. CDR3 nucleotides: TGTGCCAGTGGGGGGACAGGATTAGCCAAAAACATTCAGTACTTC.

The J gene is TRBJ2-7, the V gene TRBV7-2; 12 nucleotides align to TRBD2. There are 15 residues in the CDR3. With V trimmed by 4 bases and J by 3 bases, 4 bases remained unmatched. Germline V gene sequence: CDR1 SGHTA, CDR2 FQGNSA. The CDR3 DNA is TGTGCCAGCAGCTCCGAACTAGCGGGGGGCTACGAGCAGTACTTC. This sequence encodes CASSSELAGGYEQYF.

The V and J genes are TRBV18 and TRBJ2-2; TRBD2 matches 7 bases. From germline, CDR1 is KGHSH and CDR2 LQKENI. This CDR3 has 15 amino acids. J was trimmed by 5 bases and V by 6 bases; bases with no gene match: 9. The CDR3 DNA reads as TGTGCCAGCTCCCTCGCCAAGGGAGGGACCGGGGAGCTGTTTTTT. Protein sequence: CASSLAKGGTGELFF.

This sequence joins TRBV18 and TRBJ1-5, with D perhaps matching TRBD1 (5 bases). This CDR3 region has 15 residues. V was trimmed by 6 bases and J by 0 bases, leaving 12 bases between them. The germline CDR1 and CDR2 sequences are KGHSH and LQKENI. In DNA form, the CDR3 reads TGTGCCAGCTCTCCGGGACTTAATAGCAATCAGCCCCAGCATTTT. Its translation: CASSPGLNSNQPQHF.

The chain recombines TRBV28 with TRBJ1-2; 8 bases match TRBD1. The CDR3 loop spans 13 amino acids. J gave up 11 bases and V 6 bases, and 11 bases lay outside the gene matches. Germline CDR1 is MDHEN and CDR2 is SYDVKM. The CDR3 here is CASRLTGEGEYTF. In DNA, the CDR3 is TGTGCCAGCAGATTGACAGGGGAAGGCGAGTACACCTTC.

V gene TRBV7-9 combines with J gene TRBJ2-2; D gene ambiguous. This CDR3 contains 15 residues. Germline V gives CDR1 SEHNR, CDR2 FQNEAQ (reference sequence). The ends were cut back, 2 bases at V and 1 base at J, with 8 bases in the middle. CDR3 amino acids: CASSLWSGNTGELFF. CDR3 bases: TGTGCCAGCAGCTTATGGTCAGGGAACACCGGGGAGCTGTTTTTT.

The chain carries TRBV10-3 and TRBJ1-1; 9 bases line up with TRBD1. V shed 8 bases, J shed 10 bases, and the junction held 8 bases outside the gene matches. Germline CDR1 ENHRY, CDR2 SYGVKD. This CDR3 comprises 12 residues. This chain's CDR3 is CAIRTDRGGAFF. The CDR3 DNA is TGTGCCATCCGGACCGACAGGGGGGGAGCTTTCTTT.

This clone was seen only a few times. CDR3 residues: CASSLERSYEQYF. In DNA form, the CDR3 reads TGTGCCAGCAGCTTAGAGAGGTCCTACGAGCAGTACTTC. V gene TRBV13 combines with J gene TRBJ2-7, with no clear D. Germline loops: CDR1 PRHDT, CDR2 FYEKMQ (reference sequence). This CDR3 comprises 13 residues. V was cut by 1 base and J by 1 base, with 5 bases left in between.

The chain employs TRBV11-2 and TRBJ2-2; no clear D gene. This CDR3 region has 13 residues. Germline CDR1 is SGHAT and CDR2 is FQNNGV. The V end lost 7 bases, the J end lost 1 base, and 7 bases lay between the germline ends. The CDR3 loop is CASTERNTGELFF. For the CDR3, the DNA is TGTGCCAGCACCGAGCGGAACACCGGGGAGCTGTTTTTT.

CDR3 sequence reads: CASSRDRSVVHYNQPQHF. The DNA of the CDR3 is TGTGCCAGTAGTAGGGACAGGTCGGTCGTTCATTATAATCAGCCCCAGCATTTT. This rearrangement joins TRBV19 to TRBJ1-5, with 8 bases matching TRBD1. Germline CDR1 LNHDA, CDR2 SQIVND (reference sequence). Trimming took 4 bases from V and 4 from J; bases not matched to a gene: 15. This CDR3 contains 18 residues.

This chain joins TRBV6-1 and TRBJ2-3; the D gene is possibly TRBD2 (5 bases). The CDR3 is made up of 15 amino acids. Germline lookup yields CDR1 MNHNS and CDR2 SASEGT. Trimming removed 2 bases from V and 3 bases from J, with 12 bases in between. The CDR3 loop reads CASSEQASRTDTQYF. DNA of the CDR3: TGTGCCAGCAGTGAACAGGCTAGCCGGACAGATACGCAGTATTTT.

This chain connects TRBV11-2 to TRBJ2-2, with D hard to call. The germline CDR1 and CDR2 sequences are SGHAT and FQNNGV. V lost 6 bases and J lost 1, with 15 bases in between. The CDR3 runs to 16 residues. CDR3 nucleotide sequence: TGTGCCAGCAGTCGTGACTTATCTATGAACACCGGGGAGCTGTTTTTT. Translation gives CASSRDLSMNTGELFF.

The CDR3 DNA reads as TGTGCCAGTAGTGTAAACGGGGAGACCCAGTACTTC. The encoded protein is CASSVNGETQYF. The chain is built from TRBV19 and TRBJ2-5; D is undetermined. Germline values: CDR1 LNHDA, CDR2 SQIVND (reference sequence). CDR3 size: 12 residues. The V end was cut by 5 bases, the J end by 5 bases, with 9 bases between.